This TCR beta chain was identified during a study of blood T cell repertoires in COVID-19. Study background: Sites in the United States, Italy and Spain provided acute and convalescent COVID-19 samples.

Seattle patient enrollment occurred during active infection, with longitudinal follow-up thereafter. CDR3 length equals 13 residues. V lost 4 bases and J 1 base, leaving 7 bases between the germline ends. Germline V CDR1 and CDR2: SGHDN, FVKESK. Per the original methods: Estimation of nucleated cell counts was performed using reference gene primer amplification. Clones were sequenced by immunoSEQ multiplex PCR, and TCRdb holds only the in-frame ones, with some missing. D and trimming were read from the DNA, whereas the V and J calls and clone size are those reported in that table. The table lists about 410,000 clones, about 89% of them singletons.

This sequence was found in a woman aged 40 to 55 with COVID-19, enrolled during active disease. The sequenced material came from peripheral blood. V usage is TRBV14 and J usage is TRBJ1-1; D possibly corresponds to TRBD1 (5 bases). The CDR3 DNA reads TGTGCCAGCAGCCTCACAGGGAACACTGAAGCTTTCTTT. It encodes CASSLTGNTEAFF.